Listed below are T cell receptor beta chains from one sample, sequenced in a study of T cells in Graves' hyperthyroidism and ophthalmopathy. TCRdb fed the multiplex PCR reads into MiXCR, producing one record per CDR3 protein. The data contain approximately 380,000 distinct CDR3 sequences, 19% of them singletons. Sequenced input: blood. All receptors come from a woman in her late teens or twenties with Graves' hyperthyroidism. The conserved cysteine and the conserved F or W are not part of the CDR3 here. Fields, in order: V gene, clone size, CDR3 protein. Some rows have no size entry. The others give once, few or many, or a class for an expanded clone.

TRBV20-1,many,SARGHHEAF
TRBV7-2,-,ASSLYGLAGGETQY
TRBV5-1,few,ASSLLSVGSGANVLT
TRBV14,-,ASSGRATQY
TRBV20-1,many,SAGDGSNQPQH
TRBV12-3/TRBV12-4,many,ASSFSGVGTEAF
TRBV12-3/TRBV12-4,-,AISTGGEIKEAKNIQY
TRBV7-8,many,ASRKRHDAQAGELF
TRBV7-3,-,ASSLGPRTEAF
TRBV30,many,AWSAARGLEAF
TRBV7-8,many,ASSLAQGKVSGELF
TRBV6-5,few,ASSYGSGGAGEQY
TRBV7-2,many,ASAEQGHAQPQH
TRBV4-1,many,ASSQPATFSGANVLT
TRBV12-3/TRBV12-4,many,ASSPSGPRGTGELF
TRBV4-1,-,ASSLSWAAGIVYEQY
TRBV6-5,-,ASSYSSFGDGYT
TRBV20-1,-,SARVGGPYNSPLH
TRBV2,many,ASTQSTHEQY
TRBV6-1,many,ASSGTMDQPQH
TRBV7-6,-,ASSLVTEETQY
TRBV6-5,many,ASSYSHIQAEAF
TRBV3-1,-,ASSHVTSNYGYT
TRBV7-3,many,ASSYRVHTGELF
TRBV6-5,many,ASSWGEINQPQH
TRBV10-3,many,AISSRRVISNQPQH
TRBV7-6,many,ASSYSGNTMY
TRBV28,-,ASSRSHINYGYT
TRBV15,many,ATSPKGHPVYGYT
TRBV12-3/TRBV12-4,-,ASRRPGQGKNSPLH
TRBV11-2,many,ASSLVLIVRGMNTEAF
TRBV12-3/TRBV12-4,many,ASSFYGRSSYEQY
TRBV19,few,ASSLYGRYREPQH
TRBV12-5,many,ASGFSGAFYGYT
TRBV28,many,ASSPREGRTLEQY
TRBV7-2,many,ASSPALGTQY